One T cell receptor beta chain is described in this entry. Its antigen is not known. This record comes from a study of PD-1 blockade in classical Hodgkin lymphoma. Brentuximab vedotin exposure varied among the patients, all of whom had relapsed after autologous stem cell transplantation. The CDR3 runs 15 residues. Germline V gives CDR1 MNHNS, CDR2 SASEGT. Trimming left V 2 bases short and J 3 bases short, with 14 bases between. Only in-frame clones appear in the TCRdb table, and some are missing; sequencing was by immunoSEQ multiplex PCR. Among 30,000 to 50,000 clones listed, less than 80% were seen once. Findings and limits, study-wide: Some patients started nivolumab under 1 year after ASCT, and they were excluded. Patients who responded completely had about the same baseline diversity as newly diagnosed patients. By C4D1 there was a significant rise in CD4+ TCR diversity but not in CD8+ TCR diversity.

The chain joins TRBV6-1 to TRBJ2-7; possibly TRBD1 or TRBD2 for D (5 bases each). Sequencing used peripheral blood mononuclear cells (PBMCs), obtained at baseline. The TCR was taken from a human donor with classical Hodgkin lymphoma. CDR3 loop: CASSEQGVGGYEQYF. As DNA, the CDR3 is TGTGCCAGCAGTGAACAAGGCGTTGGGGGCTACGAGCAGTACTTC.